The clone carrying this T cell receptor (beta chain) was counted only a few times. This entry belongs to a study of patients and donors after allogeneic stem cell transplantation. TCRdb re-analysed the RT-PCR reads in MiXCR, keeping a single row per CDR3 protein. The sample has hundreds of thousands of distinct CDR3 sequences; under 20% are singletons. Germline V CDR1 and CDR2: MDHEN, SYDVKM. The V end was cut by 8 bases, the J end by 1 base, with 14 bases between. CDR3 length: 14 amino acids. This sequence joins TRBV28 and TRBJ2-5; TRBD1 is a possible D gene (5 bases). The clonotype was recovered from a human donor who was either an allogeneic HSCT recipient or a stem cell or donor lymphocyte infusion donor (not recorded which). It is not recorded whose cells these are; they may come from a transplant donor. The sample was blood, either unsorted or a sorted T cell fraction (not recorded which). The CDR3 here is CASSKRGSQETQYF. The CDR3 nucleotides read TGTGCCAGCTCAAAAAGGGGCAGCCAAGAGACCCAGTACTTC.